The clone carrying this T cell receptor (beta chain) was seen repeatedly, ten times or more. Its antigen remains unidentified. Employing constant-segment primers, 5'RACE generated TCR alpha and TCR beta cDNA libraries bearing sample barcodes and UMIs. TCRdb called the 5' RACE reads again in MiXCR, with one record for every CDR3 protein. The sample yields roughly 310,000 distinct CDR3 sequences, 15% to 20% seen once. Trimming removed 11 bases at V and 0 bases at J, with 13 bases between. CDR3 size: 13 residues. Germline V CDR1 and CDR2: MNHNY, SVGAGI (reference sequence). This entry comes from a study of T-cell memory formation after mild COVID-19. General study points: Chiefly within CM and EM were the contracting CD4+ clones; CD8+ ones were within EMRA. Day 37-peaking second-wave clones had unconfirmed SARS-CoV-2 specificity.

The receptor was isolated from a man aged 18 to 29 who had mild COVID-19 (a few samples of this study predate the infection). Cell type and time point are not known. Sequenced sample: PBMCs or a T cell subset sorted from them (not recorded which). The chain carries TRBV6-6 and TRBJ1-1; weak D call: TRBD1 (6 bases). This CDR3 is CAVFRGMNTEAFF. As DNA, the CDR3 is TGTGCCGTGTTCAGGGGCATGAACACTGAAGCTTTCTTT.